Shown below are 12 T cell receptor beta chains from a single sample sequenced in a study of T cell responses to AZD1222 COVID-19 vaccine. This table comes from immunoSEQ multiplex PCR, and its TCRdb copy is limited to in-frame clones, with some not included. This sample carries over 120,000 clones, over 75% of them seen once, and the ten largest clones take more than 7%. The sequencing here drew on peripheral blood, taken on day 0 of AZD1222 vaccination. Receptors were obtained from an adult in good health.

The chain combines TRBV6-6 with TRBJ2-1, with D unclear. This CDR3 is 11 amino acids long. Germline CDR1 reads MNHNY; CDR2 reads SVGAGI (reference sequence). Trimming cost V 6 bases and J 3 bases, with 3 bases left between them. CDR3 sequence reads: CASRGYNEQFF. The CDR3 DNA is TGTGCCAGCAGAGGCTACAATGAGCAGTTCTTC.

The V gene is TRBV18, the J gene TRBJ2-5; 8 bases fit TRBD2. Germline V lookup: CDR1 KGHSH, CDR2 LQKENI. The CDR3 contains 14 residues. With V trimmed by 1 base and J by 5 bases, 3 bases remained unmatched. CDR3 protein: CASSPRTSTETQYF. The CDR3 DNA follows: TGTGCCAGCTCACCACGGACTAGCACCGAGACCCAGTACTTC.

This chain uses TRBV5-1 with TRBJ1-4, with TRBD1 matching 8 bases. The ends lost 4 bases at V and 7 bases at J; junction bases unmatched: 9. This CDR3 is built from 15 residues. Germline-derived CDR1 and CDR2 are SGHRS and YFSETQ. CDR3 residues: CASSPGQGMGEKLFF. The CDR3 DNA sequence: TGCGCCAGCAGCCCCGGACAGGGAATGGGTGAAAAACTGTTTTTT.

V gene TRBV7-6 combines with J gene TRBJ2-1; 7 nucleotides match TRBD2. This CDR3 spans 16 amino acids. V dropped 5 bases and J dropped 0; count of bases not matched to a gene: 7. Germline V CDR1 and CDR2: SGHVS, FNYEAQ. The CDR3 DNA reads as TGTGCCAGCAGCCCAACTGGGGGGGGCTCCTACAATGAGCAGTTCTTC. Translating gives CASSPTGGGSYNEQFF.

The V call is TRBV2, the J call TRBJ1-1; D perhaps matches TRBD1 (6 bases). Deletions cut 10 bases from V and 2 bases from J, with 11 bases between. Germline assignment: CDR1 SNHLY and CDR2 FYNNEI. CDR3 length: 12 amino acids. CDR3 nucleotides: TGTGCCATTCGACAGGCCAACACTGAAGCTTTCTTT. Translation: CAIRQANTEAFF.

The chain is built from TRBV7-9 and TRBJ1-2, with D hard to call. The CDR3 has 12 amino acids. Trimming pared 3 bases from V and 4 bases from J, leaving 6 bases between. Germline CDR1 is SEHNR and CDR2 is FQNEAQ (reference sequence). The CDR3 loop reads CASSFDTYGYTF. For the CDR3, the DNA is TGTGCCAGCAGCTTCGACACCTATGGCTACACCTTC.

This clone was counted once. V gene TRBV2 combines with J gene TRBJ1-2; D perhaps matches TRBD1 (6 bases). Germline lookup yields CDR1 SNHLY and CDR2 FYNNEI. Trimming shortened V by 0 bases and J by 4 bases, and 9 bases separated the two germline ends. This CDR3 region has 14 residues. CDR3 amino acids: CASSEARQAYGYTF. CDR3 nucleotides: TGTGCCAGCAGTGAAGCACGACAGGCCTATGGCTACACCTTC.

The table lists this clone with a few counts. The chain employs TRBV3-1 (or the pseudogene TRBV3-2) and TRBJ2-2; D is unresolved. The CDR3 sequence is 14 residues long. With 1 base removed from V and 7 bases from J, the gap between germline ends came to 10 bases. The V gene's germline CDR1 is LGHDT and CDR2 YNNKEL (reference sequence). CDR3 DNA sequence: TGTGCCAGCAGCCAAGTGCAGGTCGGCGGGGAGCTGTTTTTT. This translates into CASSQVQVGGELFF.

The V call is TRBV28, the J call TRBJ2-3; weak D call: TRBD1 (5 bases). Germline V CDR1 and CDR2: MDHEN, SYDVKM. V was clipped by 7 bases and J by 3 bases, with 20 bases between them. The CDR3 is made up of 16 amino acids. In nucleotides, the CDR3 is TGTGCCAGCACCCTTGGGGCAGCGAGAAGAACAGATACGCAGTATTTT. Translated: CASTLGAARRTDTQYF.

This clone was detected once. The chain joins TRBV28 to TRBJ2-6; a possible D gene is TRBD2 (6 bases). CDR3 length: 15 residues. Per germline, CDR1 MDHEN and CDR2 SYDVKM. V was trimmed by 6 bases and J by 2 bases, leaving 11 bases between them. CDR3: CASSFRGTGANVLTF. The CDR3 DNA sequence: TGTGCCAGCAGCTTCCGGGGGACTGGGGCCAACGTCCTGACTTTC.

CDR3 region: CASSPPSTGSFGNTIYF. The CDR3 nucleotides are TGTGCCAGCTCACCACCGTCGACAGGATCTTTTGGAAACACCATATATTTT. V usage is TRBV18 and J usage is TRBJ1-3, with a tentative D call TRBD1 (6 bases). The CDR3 covers 17 residues. Trimming removed 0 bases at V and 3 bases at J, with 15 bases between. CDR1 is KGHSH and CDR2 is LQKENI in the germline V gene.

CDR3 in DNA: TGTGCCAGCAGCTTAACCGAGGGGGCTAACTATGGCTACACCTTC. It encodes CASSLTEGANYGYTF. The chain combines TRBV7-8 with TRBJ1-2, with a tentative D call TRBD1 (6 bases). The CDR3 consists of 15 residues. V lost 2 bases to trimming and J lost 0 bases, with 10 bases between them. Germline loops: CDR1 SGHVS, CDR2 FQNEAQ.